This is a list of T cell receptor beta chains from one sample in a study of CD8+CD57+ T cells in acquired aplastic anemia. TCRdb called the reads again in MiXCR, with one record for every CDR3 protein. The table includes 310,000 or so distinct CDR3 sequences, about three fifths detected once. Sequenced input: sorted CD4+, CD8+, or CD8+CD57+ T cells (not recorded which) from PBMCs. The receptor set was obtained from a human donor with aplastic anemia. Each CDR3 is given with its conserved first and last residue. The order of the fields is J gene, D gene, V gene, clone size, CDR3 DNA, CDR3 protein. The D gene is left open where the match is weak. Some rows mark clone size as missing; the rest say once, few, many or name a class of expanded clone.

>TRBJ1-6|-|TRBV19|once
TGTGCCAGTAGTCCCGGGACCCAGAGCTCCTATAATTCACCCCTCCACTTT
CASSPGTQSSYNSPLHF
>TRBJ1-5|-|TRBV20-1|-
TGCAGTGCTAGGCAGCTTAGCAATCAGCCCCAGCATTTT
CSARQLSNQPQHF
>TRBJ2-1|-|TRBV6-1|-
TGTGCCAGCAGTTACAGGAGGGGCGACTACAATGAGCAGTTCTTC
CASSYRRGDYNEQFF
>TRBJ2-1|-|TRBV2|few
TGTGCCAGCAGTGGAAGGGCCAACAATGAGCAGTTCTTC
CASSGRANNEQFF
>TRBJ2-3|TRBD1|TRBV7-9|once
TGTGCCAGCAGCTCCGGGACAGGGAAGGATACGCAGTATTTT
CASSSGTGKDTQYF
>TRBJ2-1|TRBD2|TRBV19|-
TGTGCCAGTGGTGGGACTAGCGGGTATAATGAGCAGTTCTTC
CASGGTSGYNEQFF
>TRBJ2-7|-|TRBV9|once
TGTGCCAGCAGTTTTTCCGGTTACGAGCAGCACTTC
CASSFSGYEQHF
>TRBJ2-2|-|TRBV6-1|many
TGTGCCAGCAAGGCGACGGAAGAATTCACCGGGGAGCTGTTTTTT
CASKATEEFTGELFF
>TRBJ2-3|-|TRBV25-1|-
TGTGCCAGTTGTGAAAGTCCGAGCTCGGGCACAGATACGCAGTATTTT
CASCESPSSGTDTQYF
>TRBJ1-1|-|TRBV3-1|few
TGTGCCAGCGGCCACGCTATAGTGAACACTGAAGCTTTCTTT
CASGHAIVNTEAFF
>TRBJ2-3|TRBD2|TRBV20-1|few
TGCAGTGCTAGTGGGGCGGGAGTCACAGATACGCAGTATTTT
CSASGAGVTDTQYF
>TRBJ1-1|-|TRBV10-3|-
TGTGCCATCAGTGATTATCAGGTCCAGAGCACTGAAGCTTTCTTT
CAISDYQVQSTEAFF
>TRBJ2-2|-|TRBV7-9|-
TGTGCCAGCAGCTTAACGGCTCTCAACACCGGGGAGCTGTTTTTT
CASSLTALNTGELFF
>TRBJ2-5|TRBD2|TRBV6-4|-
TGTGCCAGCAGTCCCGGGCCTAGCGGGGGAGAGACCCAGTACTTC
CASSPGPSGGETQYF
>TRBJ1-2|TRBD1|TRBV10-3|-
TGTGCCATCAGTGACCCGACAGGGGGCGCTTCCAACTATGGCTACACCTTC
CAISDPTGGASNYGYTF
>TRBJ2-1|-|TRBV5-5|-
TGTGCCAGCAGTCCTCGGGACTCCTATGAGCAGTTCTTC
CASSPRDSYEQFF
>TRBJ2-1|-|TRBV19|-
TGTGCCAGTAGTCGTGGCCAACGCTATGAGCAGTTCTTC
CASSRGQRYEQFF
>TRBJ1-1|-|TRBV7-2|-
TGTGCCAGCAGCGGACGGCCAGGGTTCTGGGCTTTCTTT
CASSGRPGFWAFF
>TRBJ1-4|-|TRBV19|-
TGTGCCAGTCAACGCGGTGATGAAAAACTGTTTTTT
CASQRGDEKLFF
>TRBJ1-2|-|TRBV20-1|few
TGCAGTGCTAGTTTTACCGGCTACACCTTC
CSASFTGYTF